This TCR beta chain was captured by sequencing in a study of identical twins. Study-wide points: Twins shared beta out-of-frame sequences in excess, but this excess was weaker. Models predicted less out-of-frame TCR alpha sharing in monozygotic twins than was found.

For this clonotype: The antigen is unknown.

cDNA carried unique molecular identifiers, and a universal primer site was added by template switching. Each CDR3 protein is one row after TCRdb ran MiXCR on the 5' RACE reads. The sample has approximately 230,000 distinct CDR3 sequences; under 8.5% are singletons. The ends lost 4 bases at V and 0 bases at J; junction bases unmatched: 15. The CDR3 has 20 residues. Per the germline V gene, CDR1 is SGHAT and CDR2 is FQDESV (reference sequence). These data were also reused for a study on T cells expressing NK-cell markers. That paper notes: An anti-gamma-delta TCR antibody was added in several experiments. It restricted sorting to alpha-beta TCR-expressing T cells.

The rearrangement uses TRBV11-1 and TRBJ2-6; 7 bases are a match to TRBD1. This receptor was identified in a woman in her late teens or twenties in good health. Sample: CD8+ T cells sorted from blood. The CDR3 region is CASSSTSGTDLLSGANVLTF. Here the CDR3 DNA reads TGTGCCAGCAGCTCGACCTCCGGGACAGACTTACTCTCTGGGGCCAACGTCCTGACTTTC.